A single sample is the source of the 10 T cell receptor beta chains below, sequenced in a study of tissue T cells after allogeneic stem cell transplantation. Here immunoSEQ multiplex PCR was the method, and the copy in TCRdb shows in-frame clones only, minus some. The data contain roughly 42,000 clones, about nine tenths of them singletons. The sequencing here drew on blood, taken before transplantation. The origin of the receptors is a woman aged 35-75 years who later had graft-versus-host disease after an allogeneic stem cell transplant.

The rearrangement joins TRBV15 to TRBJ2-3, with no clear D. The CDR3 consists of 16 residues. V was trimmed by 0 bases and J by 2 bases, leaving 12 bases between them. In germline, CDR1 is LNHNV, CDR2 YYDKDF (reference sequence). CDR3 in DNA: TGTGCCACCAGCAGAGATGGCCAGGTCAACACAGATACGCAGTATTTT. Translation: CATSRDGQVNTDTQYF.

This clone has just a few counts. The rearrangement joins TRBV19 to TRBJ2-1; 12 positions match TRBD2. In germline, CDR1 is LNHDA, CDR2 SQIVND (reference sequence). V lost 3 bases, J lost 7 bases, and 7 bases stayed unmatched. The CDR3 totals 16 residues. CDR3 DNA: TGTGCCAGTAGTATCTCCGTGACTAGCGGGAGAAATGAGCAGTTCTTC. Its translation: CASSISVTSGRNEQFF.

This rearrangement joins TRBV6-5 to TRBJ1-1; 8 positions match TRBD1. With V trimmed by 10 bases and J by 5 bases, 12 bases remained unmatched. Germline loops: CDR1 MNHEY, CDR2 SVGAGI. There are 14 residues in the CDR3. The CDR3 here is CATTGWTGRTEAFF. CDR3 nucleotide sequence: TGTGCCACTACGGGGTGGACAGGGCGAACTGAAGCTTTCTTT.

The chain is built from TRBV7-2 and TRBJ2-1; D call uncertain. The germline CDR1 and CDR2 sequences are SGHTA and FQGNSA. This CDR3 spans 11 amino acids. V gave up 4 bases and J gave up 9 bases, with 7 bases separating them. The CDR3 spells CASSSWGEQFF. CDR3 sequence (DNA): TGTGCCAGCAGCTCGTGGGGTGAGCAGTTCTTC.

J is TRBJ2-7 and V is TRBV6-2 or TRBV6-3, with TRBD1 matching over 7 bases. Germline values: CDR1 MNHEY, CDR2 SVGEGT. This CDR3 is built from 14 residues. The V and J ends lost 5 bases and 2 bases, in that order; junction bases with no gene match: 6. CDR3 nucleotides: TGTGCCAGCAGTGACCGGGACAGCCCCTACGAGCAGTACTTC. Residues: CASSDRDSPYEQYF.

CDR3 region: CASSLQGYEQYF. In DNA form, the CDR3 reads TGCGCCAGCAGCTTACAGGGGTACGAGCAGTACTTC. The rearrangement links TRBV5-1 to TRBJ2-7; 7 bases map to TRBD1. The germline V gene encodes CDR1 SGHRS and CDR2 YFSETQ. This CDR3 region has 12 residues. The V and J ends lost 2 bases and 4 bases, in that order; junction bases with no gene match: 0.

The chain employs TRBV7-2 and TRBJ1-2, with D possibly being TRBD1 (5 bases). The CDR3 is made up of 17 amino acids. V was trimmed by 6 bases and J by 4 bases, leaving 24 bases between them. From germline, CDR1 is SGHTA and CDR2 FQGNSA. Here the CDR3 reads CASRNLISTALLYGYTF. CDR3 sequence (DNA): TGTGCCAGCAGGAACTTAATATCGACAGCACTGCTCTATGGCTACACCTTC.

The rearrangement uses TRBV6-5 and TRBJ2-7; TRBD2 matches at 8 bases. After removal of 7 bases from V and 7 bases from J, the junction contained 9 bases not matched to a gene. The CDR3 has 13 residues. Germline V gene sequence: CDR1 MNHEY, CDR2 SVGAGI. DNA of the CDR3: TGTGCCAGCAAGCGGGAGTTATTGCGGGAGCAGTACTTC. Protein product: CASKRELLREQYF.

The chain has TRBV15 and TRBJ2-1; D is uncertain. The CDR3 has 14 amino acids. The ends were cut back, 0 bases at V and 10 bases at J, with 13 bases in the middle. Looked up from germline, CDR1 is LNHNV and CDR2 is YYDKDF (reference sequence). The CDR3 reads CATSRDMIAREQFF. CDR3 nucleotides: TGTGCCACCAGCAGAGATATGATAGCTCGCGAGCAGTTCTTC. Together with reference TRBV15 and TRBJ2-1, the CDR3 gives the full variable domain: DAMVIQNPRYQVTQFGKPVTLSCSQTLNHNVMYWYQQKSSQAPKLLFHYYDKDFNNEADTPDNFQSRRPNTSFCFLDIRSPGLGDTAMYLCATSRDMIAREQFFGPGTRLTVL.

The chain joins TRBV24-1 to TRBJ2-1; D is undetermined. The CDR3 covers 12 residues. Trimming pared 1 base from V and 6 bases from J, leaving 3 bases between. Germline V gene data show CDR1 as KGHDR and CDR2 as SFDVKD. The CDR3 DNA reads TGTGCCACCAGTGATTTAATCAATGAGCAGTTCTTC. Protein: CATSDLINEQFF.